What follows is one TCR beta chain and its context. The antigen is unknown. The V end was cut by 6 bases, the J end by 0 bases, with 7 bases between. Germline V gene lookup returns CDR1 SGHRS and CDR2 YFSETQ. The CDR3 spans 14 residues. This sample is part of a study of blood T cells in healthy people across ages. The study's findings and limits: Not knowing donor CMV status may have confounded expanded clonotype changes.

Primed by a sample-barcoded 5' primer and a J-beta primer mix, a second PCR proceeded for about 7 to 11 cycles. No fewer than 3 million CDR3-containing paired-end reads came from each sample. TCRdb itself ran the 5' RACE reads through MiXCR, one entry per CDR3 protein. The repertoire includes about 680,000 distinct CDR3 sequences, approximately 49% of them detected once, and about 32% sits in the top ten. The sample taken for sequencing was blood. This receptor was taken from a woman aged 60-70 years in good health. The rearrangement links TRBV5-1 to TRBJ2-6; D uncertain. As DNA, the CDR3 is TGCGCCAGCAACCAGGACTCTGGGGCCAACGTCCTGACTTTC. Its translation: CASNQDSGANVLTF.